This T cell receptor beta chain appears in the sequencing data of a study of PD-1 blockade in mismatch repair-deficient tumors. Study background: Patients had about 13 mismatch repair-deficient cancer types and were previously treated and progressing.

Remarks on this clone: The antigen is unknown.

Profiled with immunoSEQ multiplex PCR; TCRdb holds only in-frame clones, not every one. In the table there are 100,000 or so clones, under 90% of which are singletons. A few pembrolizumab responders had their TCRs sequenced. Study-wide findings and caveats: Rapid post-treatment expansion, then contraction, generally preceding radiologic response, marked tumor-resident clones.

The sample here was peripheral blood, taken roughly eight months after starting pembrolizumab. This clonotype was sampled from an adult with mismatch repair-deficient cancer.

The DNA of the CDR3 is TGTGCCAGTAGTATGACAGGGAAGGTGGTGACCCAGTACTTC. It is translated as CASSMTGKVVTQYF. This chain joins TRBV19 and TRBJ2-5, with 7 nucleotides matching TRBD1. CDR1 and CDR2 from the germline V gene are LNHDA and SQIVND (reference sequence). The V gene end was trimmed by 3 bases and the J gene end by 7 bases; junction bases not matched to a gene: 8. This CDR3 is 14 amino acids long.